What follows are 29 T cell receptor beta chains derived from one specimen sequenced in a study of blood T cells in healthy people across ages. The authors ran a second PCR of 7 to 11 cycles using a sample-barcoded 5' primer and a J-beta primer mix. TCRdb reanalysed the 5' RACE reads using MiXCR and keeps one entry per CDR3 protein. Counted here are about 620,000 distinct CDR3 sequences, over 20% occurring once; the ten biggest clones make up 3.6%. Specimen: blood. These receptors came from a man between 70 and 80 years old in good health.

J is TRBJ2-3 and V is TRBV5-1; possibly TRBD1 for D (6 bases). CDR1 is SGHRS, CDR2 YFSETQ, per germline. V dropped 2 bases and J dropped 2 bases, with 12 bases sitting between them. The CDR3 is 15 amino acids. The CDR3 sequence is CASSLTGLDTDTQYF. Written as DNA, the CDR3 is TGCGCCAGCAGCTTAACAGGGCTGGACACAGATACGCAGTATTTT. The full variable domain, its missing parts supplied by reference TRBV5-1 and TRBJ2-3, is KAGVTQTPRYLIKTRGQQVTLSCSPISGHRSVSWYQQTPGQGLQFLFEYFSETQRNKGNFPGRFSGRQFSNSRSEMNVSTLELGDSALYLCASSLTGLDTDTQYFGPGTRLTVL.

V usage is TRBV20-1 and J usage is TRBJ2-7; the D is unclear. Per the germline V gene, CDR1 is DFQATT and CDR2 is SNEGSKA (reference sequence). This CDR3 spans 15 amino acids. Trimming stripped 0 bases from V and 2 bases from J, with 14 bases between. The CDR3 reads CSARDPGRGAYEQYF. CDR3 DNA: TGCAGTGCTAGAGATCCCGGGCGTGGAGCCTACGAGCAGTACTTC.

This clonotype was seen a handful of times. V and J are TRBV24-1 and TRBJ1-2; 7 nucleotides agree with TRBD1. Trimming took 6 bases from V and 8 from J; bases not matched to a gene: 11. Germline V CDR1 and CDR2: KGHDR, SFDVKD. This CDR3 comprises 14 residues. This CDR3 reads CATSRSGGSEGYTF. CDR3 DNA sequence: TGTGCCACCAGTCGGTCAGGGGGATCGGAAGGCTACACCTTC.

This clonotype came up many times. The J gene is TRBJ2-1, the V gene TRBV4-2; D tentatively reads TRBD1 or TRBD2 (5 bases each). The CDR3 consists of 16 residues. The germline V gene encodes CDR1 LGHNA and CDR2 YNFKEQ. V was trimmed by 1 base and J by 0 bases, leaving 10 bases between them. The CDR3 DNA reads as TGTGCCAGCAGCCAAGGTGGGGGTAGCTCCTACAATGAGCAGTTCTTC. Encoded protein: CASSQGGGSSYNEQFF.

This clonotype was observed once. V and J are TRBV7-2 and TRBJ2-5; D is possibly TRBD2 (7 bases). The J call is in doubt because the DNA end fits TRBJ2-1 better. CDR1 is SGHTA and CDR2 is FQGNSA in the germline V gene. CDR3 length: 15 amino acids. For the CDR3, the DNA is TGTGCCAGCAGCTTCAGCGGGACACCCCTCAATGAGCAGTTCTTC. This sequence encodes CASSFSGTPLNEQFF.

CDR3 in amino acids: CASSMLEVSGANVLTF. CDR3 in DNA: TGTGCCAGTAGTATGTTGGAGGTATCTGGGGCCAACGTCCTGACTTTC. V is TRBV19 and J is TRBJ2-6; maybe TRBD2 (5 bases). Germline V CDR1 and CDR2: LNHDA, SQIVND (reference sequence). Trimming took 3 bases from V and 1 from J, leaving 10 bases between them. The CDR3 covers 16 residues.

This clonotype occurred a few times. This chain joins TRBV6-2 or TRBV6-3 and TRBJ2-5; the match to TRBD2 covers 7 bases. The end of the DNA fits TRBJ2-1 better, so the J call may be wrong. Germline V CDR1 and CDR2: MNHEY, SVGEGT. The CDR3 extends over 13 amino acids. This CDR3 is CASRVGTTIEQFF. The CDR3 coding sequence is TGTGCCAGCAGGGTCGGGACTACCATTGAGCAGTTCTTC.

The CDR3 spells CASGRSASTDTQYF. The CDR3 DNA follows: TGTGCCAGCGGCCGGTCAGCGAGCACAGATACGCAGTATTTT. This sequence joins TRBV11-2 and TRBJ2-3; D call uncertain. Deletions cut 8 bases from V and 0 bases from J, with 12 bases between. This CDR3 comprises 14 residues. Germline-derived CDR1 and CDR2 are SGHAT and FQNNGV.

This chain joins TRBV6-6 and TRBJ2-7, with D perhaps matching TRBD1 (6 bases). CDR3 size: 15 residues. Trimming cost V 6 bases and J 1 base, with 16 bases left between them. Germline-derived CDR1 and CDR2 are MNHNY and SVGAGI (reference sequence). CDR3 nucleotides: TGTGCCAGCAGCGACGTCTGGGGGACATCCTACGAGCAGTACTTC. Its translation: CASSDVWGTSYEQYF.

The J gene is TRBJ1-1, the V gene TRBV6-5; D perhaps matches TRBD1 (5 bases). Deletions cut 6 bases from V and 4 bases from J, with 12 bases between. The CDR3 is made up of 13 amino acids. Per the germline V gene, CDR1 is MNHEY and CDR2 is SVGAGI. The CDR3 loop is CASRYGGGTEAFF. As DNA, the CDR3 is TGTGCCAGCAGATACGGGGGAGGCACTGAAGCTTTCTTT.

This chain uses TRBV6-5 with TRBJ2-5; 7 bases map to TRBD2. The J call may be wrong; the DNA end is better matched by TRBJ2-7. CDR3 size: 15 residues. Germline lookup yields CDR1 MNHEY and CDR2 SVGAGI. The CDR3: CASSYSVGGPNEQYF. The CDR3 DNA reads as TGTGCCAGCAGTTACTCGGTGGGAGGGCCCAACGAGCAGTACTTC.

This clonotype was picked up a small number of times. The V gene is TRBV12-3 or TRBV12-4, the J gene TRBJ2-5, with no clear D. V lost 8 bases, J lost 5 bases, and 15 bases lay in between. This CDR3 has 13 amino acids. The CDR3 nucleotides read TGTGCCAGCCTTTACTGGGGAACGGAGACCCAGTACTTC. Translation: CASLYWGTETQYF.

This chain joins TRBV28 and TRBJ1-2; tentatively, D is TRBD1 (6 bases). CDR3 size: 15 residues. V was shortened by 5 bases and J by 9 bases, with 22 bases between the two germline ends. From germline, CDR1 is MDHEN and CDR2 SYDVKM. The CDR3 bases are TGTGCCAGCAGTGTCCCATCCACGGGACAATCGAGCTACACCTTC. Its protein product is CASSVPSTGQSSYTF.

This clonotype was seen more than once but under ten times. One junction end disagrees with the germline gene, perhaps due to a read error. The chain has TRBV5-1 and TRBJ2-1; 8 bases match TRBD2. CDR3 length: 15 residues. Germline V gene lookup returns CDR1 SGHRS and CDR2 YFSETQ. The CDR3 nucleotides are TGCGCTAGCAGCTTGGAAGCGGGAGCCTACAATGAGCAGTTCTTC. This encodes CASSLEAGAYNEQFF.

This clonotype was seen only a few times. The genes are TRBV20-1 and TRBJ2-7, with D maybe TRBD1 (6 bases). In germline, CDR1 is DFQATT, CDR2 SNEGSKA (reference sequence). This CDR3 has 15 amino acids. Trimming took off 2 bases at V and 3 bases at J, with 17 bases between the two ends. In DNA, the CDR3 is TGCAGTGCTAGAACCAGGGGAGAGCACCACTACGAGCAGTACTTC. Encoded protein: CSARTRGEHHYEQYF.

The J gene is TRBJ2-7, the V gene TRBV4-2, with D possibly being TRBD2 (6 bases). The CDR3 has 17 residues. V gave up 0 bases and J gave up 0 bases, with 15 bases separating them. Per the germline V gene, CDR1 is LGHNA and CDR2 is YNFKEQ. This chain's CDR3 is CASSQDMTSANSYEQYF. Here the CDR3 DNA reads TGTGCCAGCAGCCAAGACATGACTAGTGCTAACTCCTACGAGCAGTACTTC.

This clonotype appeared a single time. The rearrangement links TRBV7-9 to TRBJ1-5; a weak D match, TRBD1 (5 bases). This CDR3 region has 13 residues. Trimming took off 1 base at V and 6 bases at J, with 7 bases between the two ends. CDR1 is SEHNR, CDR2 FQNEAQ, per germline (reference sequence). The DNA for the CDR3 is TGTGCCAGCAGCTTAGGGGGGATTCAGCCCCAGCATTTT. Protein product: CASSLGGIQPQHF.

The chain joins TRBV10-3 to TRBJ1-1, with D perhaps TRBD1 (5 bases). This CDR3 contains 13 residues. The ends were cut back, 8 bases at V and 6 bases at J, with 16 bases in the middle. The germline V gene encodes CDR1 ENHRY and CDR2 SYGVKD. CDR3 region: CAIEGTDGPEAFF. The CDR3 DNA follows: TGTGCCATCGAGGGGACTGACGGGCCTGAAGCTTTCTTT.

This chain joins TRBV2 and TRBJ1-1; D is uncertain. V shed 6 bases and J shed 2 bases, with 10 bases lying between them. CDR1 SNHLY and CDR2 FYNNEI come from the germline V gene. The CDR3 spans 13 residues. The chain's CDR3 is CASRSAINTEAFF. CDR3 bases: TGTGCCAGCAGATCAGCCATAAACACTGAAGCTTTCTTT.

This clonotype was found many times. The genes are TRBV7-8 and TRBJ2-5; tentatively, D is TRBD2 (7 bases). The closer fit of TRBJ2-1 to the DNA end suggests the J call may be wrong. Germline CDR1 reads SGHVS; CDR2 reads FQNEAQ. This CDR3 comprises 16 residues. The CDR3 reads CASSPRVLAEGGEQFF. The CDR3 DNA reads as TGTGCCAGCAGCCCCCGAGTCCTAGCGGAGGGGGGTGAGCAGTTCTTC.

This clonotype came up a few times. The rearrangement links TRBV7-9 to TRBJ2-5; 8 nucleotides align to TRBD1. Germline CDR1 reads SEHNR; CDR2 reads FQNEAQ (reference sequence). V shed 1 base, J shed 4 bases, and the junction held 5 bases outside the gene matches. This CDR3 has 15 residues. In nucleotides, the CDR3 is TGTGCCAGCAGCTTAGGACAGGGGTTACGAGAGACCCAGTACTTC. The encoded protein is CASSLGQGLRETQYF.

This clonotype was detected a few times. This chain uses TRBV7-2 with TRBJ2-7, with TRBD1 identical over 9 bases. The CDR3 runs to 15 residues. Germline CDR1 and CDR2: SGHTA and FQGNSA. The trim removed 5 bases at V and 3 bases at J, leaving 8 bases unmatched. The CDR3 reads CASSRPGQGVYEQYF. CDR3 bases: TGTGCCAGCAGCCGACCGGGACAGGGCGTCTACGAGCAGTACTTC.

This clonotype was seen only a few times. The chain uses TRBV10-3 and TRBJ2-2, with 7 bases matching TRBD1. Per the germline V gene, CDR1 is ENHRY and CDR2 is SYGVKD. The CDR3 runs 16 residues. V was pared by 4 bases and J by 2 bases, with 7 bases of the junction left unmatched. The CDR3 is CAISGRRQGNTGELFF. CDR3 sequence (DNA): TGTGCCATCAGTGGAAGACGACAGGGCAACACCGGGGAGCTGTTTTTT.

This clonotype showed up just a few times. The chain links TRBV12-5 to TRBJ2-6; weak D call: TRBD1 (6 bases). In germline, CDR1 is LGHNT, CDR2 FRNRAP. The V end lost 2 bases, the J end lost 0 bases, and 8 bases lay between the germline ends. This CDR3 is 16 amino acids long. CDR3 DNA sequence: TGTGCTAGTGGTTTGTCAGGGGCCTCTGGGGCCAACGTCCTGACTTTC. Translation gives CASGLSGASGANVLTF.

This clonotype occurred a few times. V and J are TRBV5-1 and TRBJ2-5; 12 nucleotides match TRBD2. The DNA matches TRBJ2-7 better at its end, which makes the J call doubtful. The CDR3 length is 15 residues. Per the germline V gene, CDR1 is SGHRS and CDR2 is YFSETQ. In DNA, the CDR3 is TGCGCCAGCAGCCAGACTAGCGGGAGTCGAAACGAGCAGTACTTC. Protein sequence: CASSQTSGSRNEQYF.

The genes are TRBV3-1 and TRBJ1-1, with 7 bases fitting TRBD1. The germline CDR1 and CDR2 sequences are LGHDT and YNNKEL (reference sequence). The CDR3 length is 16 residues. V shed 4 bases, J shed 0 bases, and the junction held 8 bases outside the gene matches. In DNA, the CDR3 is TGTGCCAGCAGCCTGGGACAGTTATACATGAACACTGAAGCTTTCTTT. As protein: CASSLGQLYMNTEAFF.

CDR3 sequence (DNA): TGTGCCAGCAGTTTAATCAGGGGAGCCAAAAACATTCAGTACTTC. This sequence encodes CASSLIRGAKNIQYF. The chain uses TRBV12-3 or TRBV12-4 and TRBJ2-4; D may be TRBD1 (6 bases). The length of the CDR3 is 15 residues. Between the trimmed V and J ends, which lost 2 bases and 0 bases, there was a span of 8 bases.

Only a few counts were recorded for this clonotype. The rearrangement links TRBV6-2 or TRBV6-3 to TRBJ2-7; D uncertain. Germline loops: CDR1 MNHEY, CDR2 SVGEGT. The CDR3 length is 18 residues. V lost 1 base, J lost 1 base, and 20 bases lay in between. CDR3 bases: TGTGCCAGCAGTTACTGGGATCTCCGTGACTCCATGTCCTACGAGCAGTACTTC. It translates to CASSYWDLRDSMSYEQYF.

This clonotype showed up just a few times. A much larger clone is a single base away; this may be a read error. The chain couples TRBV4-2 to TRBJ2-5; 7 bases are a match to TRBD1. The DNA end is a closer match to TRBJ2-1, so the J assignment may be wrong. Germline lookup yields CDR1 LGHNA and CDR2 YNFKEQ. The CDR3 consists of 16 residues. CDR3 residues: CASSQADRRVLNGQFF. CDR3 coding DNA: TGTGCCAGCAGCCAGGCGGACAGGCGTGTTCTAAATGGGCAGTTCTTC.